Listed here are 10 T cell receptor beta chains from one sample, sequenced in a study of T cells after yellow fever vaccination. TCRdb called the 5' RACE reads again in MiXCR, with one record for every CDR3 protein. Among over 130,000 distinct CDR3 sequences listed, 6.5% to 8.5% were seen once. The starting material was CD4+ T cells sorted from PBMCs, obtained 5 days after the yellow fever booster vaccination. The receptor source for this set is a man aged 25 to 40 who received the YFV17D yellow fever vaccine.

This clonotype was counted at least ten times. It may be a read error: a sequence one base away is much more abundant. The rearrangement joins TRBV5-1 to TRBJ2-5; D uncertain. This CDR3 spans 13 amino acids. From germline, CDR1 is SGHRS and CDR2 YFSETQ. The V end lost 0 bases, the J end lost 2 bases, and 5 bases lay between the germline ends. The CDR3 sequence: CASSLEQQETQYF. CDR3 in DNA: TGCGCCAGCAGCTTGGAACAGCAAGAGACCCAGTACTTC.

This clonotype showed up many times. V gene TRBV10-3 combines with J gene TRBJ2-1; 12 positions match TRBD2. The V segment lost 6 bases and the J segment 3 bases; nucleotides outside the gene matches: 0. The length of the CDR3 is 14 residues. Germline assignment: CDR1 ENHRY and CDR2 SYGVKD. The CDR3 DNA follows: TGTGCCATCAGGACTAGCGGGGGCTACAATGAGCAGTTCTTC. Protein product: CAIRTSGGYNEQFF.

This clonotype appeared many times. The chain links TRBV23-1 to TRBJ2-7, with 16 positions matching TRBD2. TRBV23-1 is filed as an ORF, its function uncertain. This CDR3 has 19 residues. Trimming cost V 6 bases and J 4 bases; bases outside gene matches: 15. CDR3 sequence reads: CASRRFPGTSGRGWYEQYF. CDR3 sequence (DNA): TGCGCCAGCAGACGTTTCCCCGGGACTAGCGGGAGGGGATGGTACGAGCAGTACTTC.

This clonotype was seen ten or more times. This chain joins TRBV6-1 and TRBJ2-6; weak D call: TRBD2 (5 bases). V was pared by 6 bases and J by 3 bases, with 9 bases between. Germline values: CDR1 MNHNS, CDR2 SASEGT. The CDR3 length is 14 residues. The CDR3 bases are TGTGCCAGCAGAGAGGGCAGTGGGGCCAACGTCCTGACTTTC. Translated: CASREGSGANVLTF.

The rearrangement links TRBV28 to TRBJ2-1; 12 nucleotides align to TRBD2. The germline gives CDR1 MDHEN, CDR2 SYDVKM. J was trimmed by 5 bases and V by 6 bases; bases with no gene match: 8. The CDR3 loop spans 16 amino acids. The CDR3 spells CASRTLAGGKNNEQFF. The CDR3 DNA reads as TGTGCCAGCAGGACTCTAGCGGGAGGGAAGAACAATGAGCAGTTCTTC. Together with reference TRBV28 and TRBJ2-1, the CDR3 gives the full variable domain: DVKVTQSSRYLVKRTGEKVFLECVQDMDHENMFWYRQDPGLGLRLIYFSYDVKMKEKGDIPEGYSVSREKKERFSLILESASTNQTSMYLCASRTLAGGKNNEQFFGPGTRLTVL.

This clonotype was observed at least ten times. The genes are TRBV7-9 and TRBJ2-5; weak D call: TRBD2 (6 bases). The V end lost 8 bases, the J end lost 0 bases, and 13 bases lay between the germline ends. Germline assignment: CDR1 SEHNR and CDR2 FQNEAQ (reference sequence). The CDR3 extends over 14 amino acids. Here the CDR3 DNA reads TGTGCCAGCCTCGGGGGTCAGTACCAAGAGACCCAGTACTTC. As protein: CASLGGQYQETQYF.

This clonotype has at least ten counts. J is TRBJ2-3 and V is TRBV4-2; 10 positions match TRBD2. Germline-derived CDR1 and CDR2 are LGHNA and YNFKEQ. CDR3 length equals 16 residues. The V gene end was trimmed by 6 bases and the J gene end by 6 bases; junction bases not matched to a gene: 12. The CDR3 is CASSTTGTSAGDTQYF. The CDR3 bases are TGTGCCAGCAGTACCACCGGGACTAGCGCAGGGGATACGCAGTATTTT.

This clonotype was seen repeatedly, ten times or more. CDR3 DNA: TGCGCCAGCAGCTTCTCTCACCGCCTGACTAGCGGGAGGGCCTTCAATGAGCAGTTCTTC. This codes for CASSFSHRLTSGRAFNEQFF. J is TRBJ2-1 and V is TRBV5-1; TRBD2 matches 14 bases. This CDR3 spans 20 amino acids. V was clipped by 2 bases and J by 6 bases; unmatched bases: 16. CDR1 and CDR2 (germline): SGHRS, YFSETQ. The full variable domain, rest sourced from reference TRBV5-1 and TRBJ2-1, is KAGVTQTPRYLIKTRGQQVTLSCSPISGHRSVSWYQQTPGQGLQFLFEYFSETQRNKGNFPGRFSGRQFSNSRSEMNVSTLELGDSALYLCASSFSHRLTSGRAFNEQFFGPGTRLTVL.

This clonotype was recorded many times. This sequence joins TRBV19 and TRBJ2-7; D gene uncertain. This CDR3 comprises 12 residues. Germline CDR1 is LNHDA and CDR2 is SQIVND (reference sequence). V was pared by 3 bases and J by 6 bases, with 9 bases between. DNA of the CDR3: TGTGCCAGTAGTATCGCAAAAAGCGAGCAGTACTTC. This sequence encodes CASSIAKSEQYF.

A few counts support this clonotype. CDR3 loop: CASSQNRGQGNSYEQYF. For the CDR3, the DNA is TGTGCCAGCAGCCAAAACCGGGGGCAGGGGAACTCCTACGAGCAGTACTTC. V and J are TRBV4-2 and TRBJ2-7; D possibly uses TRBD1 or TRBD2 (6 bases each). This CDR3 is 17 amino acids long. V lost 2 bases, J lost 0 bases, and 17 bases lay in between. CDR1 and CDR2 from the germline V gene are LGHNA and YNFKEQ.